Presented here are 32 T cell receptor beta chains from one specimen sequenced in a study of vaccination effects on CD4 cells after COVID-19. These receptors have no known antigen. Some clones are missing from TCRdb's copy, which holds only in-frame ones; the method was immunoSEQ multiplex PCR. The sample comprises around 35,000 clones, roughly 66% of which are singletons, and 15% rests with the top ten. CD4+ T cells specific for antigen were expanded with viral peptide pools by the ViraFEST assay before sequencing. Subsequent to roughly 9 days of culture, CD4+ T cells were isolated. Nucleocapsid antibody tests were negative, and the vaccine recipients had no prior SARS-CoV-2 infection. Sample: CD4+ T cells from PBMCs cultured with HCoV-OC43 spike peptides, taken before COVID-19 vaccination. The subset is: HCoV-OC43 spike overlapping peptide pool stimulation. Receptors originate from a human donor who received a COVID-19 vaccine.

The V call is TRBV29-1, the J call TRBJ1-4; possibly TRBD1 for D (6 bases). The CDR3 has 13 amino acids. The ends were cut back, 4 bases at V and 7 bases at J, with 13 bases in the middle. The germline V gene has CDR1 SQVTM and CDR2 ANQGSEA. CDR3 DNA sequence: TGCAGCGTTGGGGTGGGGGGCCCTGAAAAACTGTTTTTT. It encodes CSVGVGGPEKLFF. The full variable domain, rest sourced from reference TRBV29-1 and TRBJ1-4, is SAVISQKPSRDICQRGTSLTIQCQVDSQVTMMFWYRQQPGQSLTLIATANQGSEATYESGFVIDKFPISRPNLTFSTLTVSNMSPEDSSIYLCSVGVGGPEKLFFGSGTQLSVL.

V gene TRBV25-1 combines with J gene TRBJ1-2; maybe TRBD1 (6 bases). The CDR3 has 13 amino acids. Trimming left V 2 bases short and J 7 bases short, with 11 bases between. CDR1 is MGHDK and CDR2 is SYGVNS in the germline V gene. The CDR3 DNA sequence: TGTGCCAGCAGTGAACAAGTGGACAGTGGCTACACCTTC. It is translated as CASSEQVDSGYTF.

This clone came up once. This rearrangement joins TRBV10-3 to TRBJ2-3; D unresolved. The CDR3 loop spans 12 amino acids. Trimming left V 10 bases short and J 4 bases short, with 12 bases between. Per germline, CDR1 ENHRY and CDR2 SYGVKD. CDR3 in amino acids: CATSTEADTQYF. The CDR3 DNA follows: TGTGCCACGTCCACTGAGGCAGATACGCAGTATTTT.

V is TRBV5-1 and J is TRBJ2-7, with 11 positions matching TRBD1. The junction had 5 bases not matched to a gene; V was cut back by 0 bases and J by 6 bases. The CDR3 extends over 15 amino acids. CDR1 SGHRS and CDR2 YFSETQ come from the germline V gene. Written as DNA, the CDR3 is TGCGCCAGCAGCTTGGACGTGGGACAGGGGGGCGAGCAGTACTTC. It yields the protein CASSLDVGQGGEQYF.

In this sample, this clone is medium-sized. This chain links TRBV6-5 with TRBJ1-3, with D hard to call. The germline V gene has CDR1 MNHEY and CDR2 SVGAGI. Deletions cut 2 bases from V and 2 bases from J, with 10 bases between. The CDR3 spans 15 residues. This chain's CDR3 is CASSYVGKPGNTIYF. The DNA of the CDR3 is TGTGCCAGCAGTTACGTCGGGAAACCTGGAAACACCATATATTTT.

The CDR3 DNA follows: TGTGCCAGCAGGCTCTCTAGAGTAGGAGGAGAGACCCAGTACTTC. It yields the protein CASRLSRVGGETQYF. V usage is TRBV7-9 and J usage is TRBJ2-5, with a tentative D call TRBD2 (5 bases). Trimming removed 6 bases at V and 4 bases at J, with 18 bases between. Germline V lookup: CDR1 SEHNR, CDR2 FQNEAQ (reference sequence). The CDR3 spans 15 residues.

The V call is TRBV29-1, the J call TRBJ1-2; 9 nucleotides line up with TRBD1. Trimming took 3 bases from V and 6 from J; bases not matched to a gene: 11. The CDR3 is 15 residues long. Germline V CDR1 and CDR2: SQVTM, ANQGSEA. This CDR3 reads CSVDPRDRETDGYTF. DNA for the CDR3: TGCAGCGTTGACCCTAGGGACAGGGAGACAGATGGCTACACCTTC.

This clone has a single count. The rearrangement joins TRBV5-1 to TRBJ1-3; D unresolved. This CDR3 is built from 14 residues. In germline, CDR1 is SGHRS, CDR2 YFSETQ. V lost 1 base to trimming and J lost 3 bases, with 8 bases between them. In DNA form, the CDR3 reads TGCGCCAGCAGCTTGTTGGGATTTGGAAACACCATATATTTT. Translation gives CASSLLGFGNTIYF.

The J gene is TRBJ2-6, the V gene TRBV14; TRBD1 matches 8 bases. With 5 bases clipped from V and 0 bases from J, the junction kept 6 bases outside the gene matches. Germline V CDR1 and CDR2: SGHDN, FVKESK. This CDR3 is 17 amino acids long. CDR3 sequence reads: CASSGTGPISGANVLTF. The CDR3 coding sequence is TGTGCCAGCAGCGGGACAGGACCTATCTCTGGGGCCAACGTCCTGACTTTC.

V and J are TRBV6-5 and TRBJ1-1; D call uncertain. Deletions cut 2 bases from V and 0 bases from J, with 4 bases between. The CDR3 totals 13 residues. Looked up from germline, CDR1 is MNHEY and CDR2 is SVGAGI. CDR3 DNA: TGTGCCAGCAGTTACACAGTGAACACTGAAGCTTTCTTT. It is translated as CASSYTVNTEAFF.

The chain recombines TRBV11-2 with TRBJ1-1; TRBD1 matches 8 bases. The CDR3 has 13 amino acids. Germline trimming cut 6 bases from V and 4 bases from J; bases unmatched to any gene: 4. The germline CDR1 and CDR2 sequences are SGHAT and FQNNGV. CDR3 residues: CASSRTGGTEAFF. The CDR3 nucleotides read TGTGCCAGCAGTCGAACAGGGGGCACTGAAGCTTTCTTT.

The V call is TRBV3-1 (or the pseudogene TRBV3-2), the J call TRBJ2-7; 7 bases line up with TRBD1. Trimming at V came to 1 base and at J to 3 bases, leaving 0 bases not matched to a gene. The CDR3 sequence is 13 residues long. Germline assignment: CDR1 LGHDT and CDR2 YNNKEL (reference sequence). The CDR3 loop reads CASSQGQGYEQYF. The CDR3 DNA reads TGTGCCAGCAGCCAAGGACAGGGCTACGAGCAGTACTTC.

This clone was seen a handful of times. The V and J genes are TRBV15 and TRBJ1-4; 9 nucleotides agree with TRBD1. This CDR3 has 15 amino acids. V lost 5 bases to trimming and J lost 5 bases; unmatched junction nucleotides: 6. Germline CDR1 is LNHNV and CDR2 is YYDKDF (reference sequence). CDR3 sequence reads: CATSGQGQGNEKLFF. The CDR3 DNA reads as TGTGCCACCAGCGGACAAGGACAGGGGAATGAAAAACTGTTTTTT.

The chain uses TRBV9 and TRBJ2-1; 10 bases match TRBD2. The CDR3 consists of 15 residues. Germline CDR1 SGDLS, CDR2 YYNGEE. The V gene end was trimmed by 4 bases and the J gene end by 4 bases; junction bases not matched to a gene: 5. The chain's CDR3 is CASSRTSGVYNEQFF. The CDR3 bases are TGTGCCAGCAGCCGGACTAGCGGAGTATACAATGAGCAGTTCTTC. Supplemented by reference TRBV9 and TRBJ2-1, the full variable domain reads DSGVTQTPKHLITATGQRVTLRCSPRSGDLSVYWYQQSLDQGLQFLIQYYNGEERAKGNILERFSAQQFPDLHSELNLSSLELGDSALYFCASSRTSGVYNEQFFGPGTRLTVL.

V and J are TRBV7-2 and TRBJ1-5; tentatively, D is TRBD1 (6 bases). The CDR3 sequence is 15 residues long. Per the germline V gene, CDR1 is SGHTA and CDR2 is FQGNSA. Trimming removed 5 bases from V and 5 bases from J, with 16 bases in between. The CDR3 DNA reads TGTGCCAGCAGCCGGAGGGCAGGGGAAGATCAGCCCCAGCATTTT. It codes for CASSRRAGEDQPQHF.

The V gene is TRBV4-1, the J gene TRBJ1-2, with 8 bases aligning to TRBD1. The CDR3 extends over 14 amino acids. Per the germline V gene, CDR1 is MGHRA and CDR2 is YSYEKL. Trimming removed 1 base from V and 7 bases from J; junction bases left unmatched: 5. In DNA form, the CDR3 reads TGCGCCAGCAGCCAAGCACTCCAGGGGGCTGGCTACACCTTC. As protein: CASSQALQGAGYTF.

This clone was seen repeatedly, ten times or more. The chain recombines TRBV28 with TRBJ1-1; no definite D call. CDR3 size: 16 residues. The germline V gene encodes CDR1 MDHEN and CDR2 SYDVKM. With 3 bases removed from V and 0 bases from J, the gap between germline ends came to 14 bases. The CDR3 DNA sequence: TGTGCCAGCAGTTTGGTGCACTCCAGTTTGAACACTGAAGCTTTCTTT. Protein product: CASSLVHSSLNTEAFF.

J is TRBJ1-1 and V is TRBV6-5; D not certain. With 10 bases removed from V and 1 base from J, the gap between germline ends came to 13 bases. CDR3 length: 13 amino acids. Germline V CDR1 and CDR2: MNHEY, SVGAGI. CDR3 in amino acids: CATLFGENTEAFF. The DNA of the CDR3 is TGTGCCACCCTCTTTGGGGAGAACACTGAAGCTTTCTTT.

This clone has just a few counts. This chain connects TRBV14 to TRBJ2-7, with D perhaps matching TRBD1 or TRBD2 (6 bases each). The CDR3 is 17 amino acids. Germline V CDR1 and CDR2: SGHDN, FVKESK. The V end lost 0 bases, the J end lost 6 bases, and 21 bases lay between the germline ends. The CDR3 protein is CASSQDWGALAYAEQYF. The CDR3 DNA reads as TGTGCCAGCAGCCAAGACTGGGGGGCACTGGCTTACGCCGAGCAGTACTTC.

The gene calls are TRBV14 and TRBJ1-2, with D unresolved. CDR1 and CDR2 from the germline V gene are SGHDN and FVKESK. V lost 3 bases and J lost 4, with 9 bases in between. The CDR3 is 13 amino acids. The CDR3 DNA follows: TGTGCCAGCAGCCAGAGGCACAGCTATGGCTACACCTTC. Residues: CASSQRHSYGYTF.

The V call is TRBV7-2, the J call TRBJ1-2, with D possibly being TRBD1 (6 bases). The CDR3 extends over 14 amino acids. V was clipped by 5 bases and J by 2 bases, with 12 bases between them. In germline, CDR1 is SGHTA, CDR2 FQGNSA. As DNA, the CDR3 is TGTGCCAGCAGCCCGAGAGGGGGAAACTATGGCTACACCTTC. Translated: CASSPRGGNYGYTF.

This clone was counted a few times. The chain is built from TRBV7-9 and TRBJ1-2; 7 nucleotides line up with TRBD1. V gave up 1 base and J gave up 4 bases; unmatched junction bases: 6. Germline assignment: CDR1 SEHNR and CDR2 FQNEAQ (reference sequence). The CDR3 loop spans 15 amino acids. In nucleotides, the CDR3 is TGTGCCAGCAGCTTAGATGAGGGGGCGGGCTATGGCTACACCTTC. Its translation is CASSLDEGAGYGYTF.

The rearrangement joins TRBV14 to TRBJ2-7; TRBD2 matches 12 bases. J was trimmed by 9 bases and V by 2 bases; bases with no gene match: 14. The CDR3 is 17 amino acids. Germline CDR1 SGHDN, CDR2 FVKESK. The CDR3 sequence: CASSQQPGLAGLSGQYF. CDR3 coding DNA: TGTGCCAGCAGCCAACAACCCGGACTAGCGGGATTATCCGGGCAGTACTTC.

This clone appeared a few times. The CDR3 here is CASSLLTGWWEGNEKLFF. As DNA, the CDR3 is TGTGCCAGCAGCTTACTGACAGGGTGGTGGGAAGGAAATGAAAAACTGTTTTTT. This chain links TRBV7-9 with TRBJ1-4; 7 positions match TRBD1. After removal of 2 bases from V and 5 bases from J, the junction contained 14 bases not matched to a gene. The CDR3 consists of 18 residues. Looked up from germline, CDR1 is SEHNR and CDR2 is FQNEAQ (reference sequence).

The J gene is TRBJ2-5, the V gene TRBV29-1; D gene ambiguous. The germline gives CDR1 SQVTM, CDR2 ANQGSEA. The germline V and J ends were trimmed by 3 bases and 0 bases, with 11 bases remaining between them. CDR3 size: 14 residues. The CDR3 DNA reads as TGCAGCGTTGACGCTCTAGTCGACCAAGAGACCCAGTACTTC. It specifies CSVDALVDQETQYF.

V is TRBV4-1 and J is TRBJ2-2; D not resolved. Per germline, CDR1 MGHRA and CDR2 YSYEKL. CDR3 length equals 16 residues. The V end lost 3 bases, the J end lost 10 bases, and 21 bases lay between the germline ends. CDR3 residues: CASSHDGFFGPAELFF. The CDR3 DNA reads as TGCGCCAGCAGCCATGACGGGTTTTTTGGTCCGGCGGAGCTGTTTTTT.

This rearrangement joins TRBV6-5 to TRBJ1-2; TRBD1 is a possible D gene (6 bases). Germline lookup yields CDR1 MNHEY and CDR2 SVGAGI. This CDR3 is 13 amino acids long. Trimming took 6 bases from V and 5 from J, leaving 13 bases between them. The CDR3: CASRSTGGYGYTF. The DNA of the CDR3 is TGTGCCAGCAGGTCGACAGGTGGATATGGCTACACCTTC.

This chain links TRBV6-1 with TRBJ1-6; tentative D call: TRBD1 (6 bases). The CDR3 covers 15 residues. The V end was cut by 0 bases, the J end by 9 bases, with 12 bases between. Germline-derived CDR1 and CDR2 are MNHNS and SASEGT. The CDR3 protein is CASSEAYRVASPLHF. The CDR3, as DNA: TGTGCCAGCAGTGAAGCATACAGGGTAGCTTCACCCCTCCACTTT.

This chain connects TRBV5-1 to TRBJ2-1, with D hard to call. CDR1 is SGHRS and CDR2 is YFSETQ in the germline V gene. The V gene lost 1 base and the J gene lost 0 bases, with 5 bases spanning the gap. This CDR3 is 14 amino acids long. The CDR3 is CASSLMDSYNEQFF. The CDR3 DNA follows: TGCGCCAGCAGCTTGATGGACTCCTACAATGAGCAGTTCTTC. The variable domain in full, completed from reference TRBV5-1 and TRBJ2-1, reads KAGVTQTPRYLIKTRGQQVTLSCSPISGHRSVSWYQQTPGQGLQFLFEYFSETQRNKGNFPGRFSGRQFSNSRSEMNVSTLELGDSALYLCASSLMDSYNEQFFGPGTRLTVL.

Here the CDR3 reads CASSAISNQPQHF. DNA for the CDR3: TGCGCCAGCAGTGCCATCAGCAATCAGCCCCAGCATTTT. The chain employs TRBV10-1 and TRBJ1-5; D gene ambiguous. This CDR3 comprises 13 residues. Trimming stripped 4 bases from V and 1 base from J, with 5 bases between. Germline-derived CDR1 and CDR2 are WNHNN and SYGVQD (reference sequence).

This clone was detected only a few times. CDR3 sequence: CASRDGRFYEQYF. DNA of the CDR3: TGTGCCAGCAGGGACGGCCGCTTCTACGAGCAGTACTTC. The rearrangement joins TRBV2 to TRBJ2-7; D not resolved. This CDR3 region has 13 residues. V dropped 6 bases and J dropped 3 bases, with 12 bases sitting between them. Germline values: CDR1 SNHLY, CDR2 FYNNEI.

This clone was observed once. V is TRBV6-1 and J is TRBJ2-3; D might be TRBD2 (6 bases). The CDR3 is 15 amino acids. Trimming removed 2 bases at V and 3 bases at J, with 12 bases between. Germline CDR1 is MNHNS and CDR2 is SASEGT. DNA for the CDR3: TGTGCCAGCAGTGAACGGGAGAGAGAGACAGATACGCAGTATTTT. It yields the protein CASSERERETDTQYF.